Below, 16 T cell receptor beta chains from the same sample are listed, as sequenced in a study of blood T cell repertoires in COVID-19. Assay: immunoSEQ multiplex PCR; the TCRdb copy retains only in-frame clones and omits some. The table lists 200,000 to 300,000 clones, 84% of them singletons, with 4.2% in the top ten. The sample taken for sequencing was peripheral blood. Every receptor here comes from a man aged 55 to 70 with acute or convalescent COVID-19.

The J gene is TRBJ1-5, the V gene TRBV19, with TRBD1 matching over 10 bases. J gave up 0 bases and V 5 bases, and 10 bases lay outside the gene matches. From germline, CDR1 is LNHDA and CDR2 SQIVND (reference sequence). CDR3 length: 18 amino acids. The CDR3 nucleotides are TGTGCCAGTAGTTCCTCGGACAGGGGGGTGAATAGCAATCAGCCCCAGCATTTT. Translation: CASSSSDRGVNSNQPQHF.

CDR3 amino acids: CASSQVTSGSYEQYF. The CDR3 coding sequence is TGCGCCAGCAGCCAAGTGACTAGCGGGAGCTACGAGCAGTACTTC. The V gene is TRBV4-3, the J gene TRBJ2-7, with 12 bases fitting TRBD2. Trimming at V came to 1 base and at J to 3 bases, leaving 1 base not matched to a gene. The CDR3 extends over 15 amino acids. Germline CDR1 reads LGHNA; CDR2 reads YSLEER.

J is TRBJ2-3 and V is TRBV3-1 (or the pseudogene TRBV3-2), with 8 bases identical to TRBD1. The J segment lost 6 bases and the V segment lost 6 bases, leaving 8 bases of the junction unmatched. The CDR3 sequence is 14 residues long. Looked up from germline, CDR1 is LGHDT and CDR2 is YNNKEL (reference sequence). CDR3 DNA: TGTGCCAGCAGGCTCCGGGACAGGTCGGATACGCAGTATTTT. Encoded protein: CASRLRDRSDTQYF.

The chain links TRBV9 to TRBJ1-3; D unresolved. The germline CDR1 and CDR2 sequences are SGDLS and YYNGEE. Between the trimmed V and J ends, which lost 0 bases and 0 bases, there was a span of 13 bases. CDR3 length: 17 amino acids. In DNA, the CDR3 is TGTGCCAGCAGCGTAGGGGCAGGAGGATTCTCTGGAAACACCATATATTTT. Translated: CASSVGAGGFSGNTIYF.

The rearrangement links TRBV6-5 to TRBJ2-7; 8 bases agree with TRBD2. This CDR3 is 13 amino acids long. Looked up from germline, CDR1 is MNHEY and CDR2 is SVGAGI. J gave up 4 bases and V 5 bases, and 4 bases lay outside the gene matches. The DNA for the CDR3 is TGTGCCAGCAGTCACGGGGGGGTTTACGAGCAGTACTTC. Translating it yields CASSHGGVYEQYF.

CDR3 nucleotide sequence: TGTGCCAGCAGTGAAACAGGGTCTGGAAACACCATATATTTT. The encoded protein is CASSETGSGNTIYF. V is TRBV6-1 and J is TRBJ1-3; TRBD1 might be the D (6 bases). The CDR3 contains 14 residues. Per the germline V gene, CDR1 is MNHNS and CDR2 is SASEGT. The germline V and J ends were trimmed by 2 bases and 1 base, with 6 bases remaining between them.

V gene TRBV27 combines with J gene TRBJ2-2; D is perhaps TRBD2 (5 bases). Germline V gene data show CDR1 as MNHEY and CDR2 as SMNVEV (reference sequence). Trimming stripped 0 bases from V and 13 bases from J, with 21 bases between. The CDR3 runs 16 residues. Here the CDR3 DNA reads TGTGCCAGCAGTTTATCGGCGGGCGGAGATCCCAGGAGGCTGTTTTTT. This gives the protein CASSLSAGGDPRRLFF.

The chain carries TRBV24-1 and TRBJ1-4; D gene ambiguous. The CDR3 spans 12 residues. V gave up 3 bases and J gave up 11 bases, with 9 bases separating them. From germline, CDR1 is KGHDR and CDR2 SFDVKD. CDR3 sequence: CATSDGRGKLFF. The CDR3 DNA reads TGTGCCACCAGTGATGGGAGAGGGAAACTGTTTTTT.

A single count supports this clone. This chain links TRBV6-2 or TRBV6-3 with TRBJ2-1; 9 nucleotides align to TRBD2. V dropped 4 bases and J dropped 8; count of bases not matched to a gene: 9. The CDR3 extends over 15 amino acids. In germline, CDR1 is MNHEY, CDR2 SVGEGT. The CDR3 nucleotides read TGTGCCAGCAGTTTCCGGGGACTAGCTCTCCATGAGCAGTTCTTC. Its protein product is CASSFRGLALHEQFF.

The chain joins TRBV18 to TRBJ2-2, with D possibly being TRBD1 (6 bases). The V and J ends lost 3 bases and 0 bases respectively, with 11 bases between them. This CDR3 spans 16 amino acids. Germline-derived CDR1 and CDR2 are KGHSH and LQKENI. In DNA form, the CDR3 reads TGTGCCAGCTCACCCTCCGGGACATCGAACACCGGGGAGCTGTTTTTT. This sequence encodes CASSPSGTSNTGELFF.

This clone was seen a handful of times. The chain uses TRBV5-1 and TRBJ2-7, with D unclear. Germline CDR1 is SGHRS and CDR2 is YFSETQ. This CDR3 has 14 amino acids. V was clipped by 5 bases and J by 0 bases, with 12 bases between them. CDR3 sequence (DNA): TGCGCCAGCAGGGTTGCTGCGAACTCCTACGAGCAGTACTTC. It specifies CASRVAANSYEQYF.

In its sample, this clone was seen once. The CDR3 here is CASSGPTGNHEQYF. The CDR3 nucleotides read TGTGCCAGTAGTGGCCCAACAGGGAACCACGAGCAGTACTTC. The chain uses TRBV19 and TRBJ2-7; TRBD1 is a possible D gene (6 bases). Per germline, CDR1 LNHDA and CDR2 SQIVND (reference sequence). The ends were cut back, 5 bases at V and 5 bases at J, with 16 bases in the middle. The CDR3 is 14 amino acids.

The chain carries TRBV19 and TRBJ2-4, with 8 bases fitting TRBD2. The CDR3 runs to 17 residues. Germline CDR1 is LNHDA and CDR2 is SQIVND (reference sequence). V lost 5 bases to trimming and J lost 4 bases; unmatched junction nucleotides: 13. The CDR3, as DNA: TGTGCCAGTAGTCCGACAACCCCCGGGACTAGGAAAAACATTCAGTACTTC. The encoded protein is CASSPTTPGTRKNIQYF. Variable domain in full (rest from reference TRBV19 and TRBJ2-4): DGGITQSPKYLFRKEGQNVTLSCEQNLNHDAMYWYRQDPGQGLRLIYYSQIVNDFQKGDIAEGYSVSREKKESFPLTVTSAQKNPTAFYLCASSPTTPGTRKNIQYFGAGTRLSVL.

J is TRBJ2-2 and V is TRBV28; 11 nucleotides match TRBD2. CDR1 is MDHEN, CDR2 SYDVKM, per germline. V dropped 7 bases and J dropped 9; count of bases not matched to a gene: 10. The CDR3 length is 15 residues. The CDR3 nucleotides read TGTGCCAGCACCTCACTTTCTAGCGGGGGGAGGGAGCTGTTTTTT. As protein: CASTSLSSGGRELFF.

This rearrangement joins TRBV19 to TRBJ2-1, with TRBD1 as a possible D gene (5 bases). The germline V gene encodes CDR1 LNHDA and CDR2 SQIVND (reference sequence). V was cut by 4 bases and J by 4 bases, with 11 bases left in between. The CDR3 length is 14 residues. The CDR3 loop reads CASSKSSGYNEQFF. The CDR3 DNA follows: TGTGCCAGTAGTAAGTCCTCAGGGTACAATGAGCAGTTCTTC.

The chain employs TRBV5-6 and TRBJ1-1; D unclear. V lost 2 bases and J 1 base, leaving 9 bases between the germline ends. The CDR3 loop spans 14 amino acids. In germline, CDR1 is SGHDT, CDR2 YYEEEE. DNA of the CDR3: TGTGCCAGCAGCTTTCCCGGGTCGAACACTGAAGCTTTCTTT. Translation gives CASSFPGSNTEAFF.